Shown below are 6 T cell receptor beta chains from a single sample sequenced in a study of blood T cell repertoires in COVID-19. TCRdb keeps only in-frame clones here, not all; method: immunoSEQ multiplex PCR. The sample contains around 300,000 clones, roughly 80% of which appear only once. The specimen sequenced was peripheral blood. All receptors derive from a woman aged 45-60 years who had recovered from COVID-19.

The chain is built from TRBV7-2 and TRBJ1-4; 8 nucleotides match TRBD1. The V segment lost 5 bases and the J segment 5 bases; nucleotides outside the gene matches: 7. The germline V gene has CDR1 SGHTA and CDR2 FQGNSA. The CDR3 is 15 residues long. CDR3 in DNA: TGTGCCAGCAGCCCCGACAGGGGTGAGAATGAAAAACTGTTTTTT. Translated, it gives CASSPDRGENEKLFF.

This clone was found a few times. This sequence joins TRBV7-3 and TRBJ2-1; 10 bases line up with TRBD2. V lost 6 bases to trimming and J lost 0 bases; unmatched junction nucleotides: 5. Germline lookup yields CDR1 SGHTA and CDR2 FQGTGA. The CDR3 has 16 amino acids. CDR3 nucleotide sequence: TGTGCCAGCAGTAACATAGCGGGGGGCTCCTACAATGAGCAGTTCTTC. This translates into CASSNIAGGSYNEQFF.

The chain employs TRBV4-1 and TRBJ2-7; possibly TRBD2 for D (5 bases). This CDR3 has 13 residues. With 2 bases removed from V and 3 bases from J, the gap between germline ends came to 8 bases. Germline loops: CDR1 MGHRA, CDR2 YSYEKL. The CDR3 DNA is TGCGCCAGCAGCCAATCGGGAATCTACGAGCAGTACTTC. Residues: CASSQSGIYEQYF.

The chain employs TRBV5-1 and TRBJ1-1; 8 bases are a match to TRBD1. The junction had 6 bases not matched to a gene; V was cut back by 7 bases and J by 4 bases. The germline CDR1 and CDR2 sequences are SGHRS and YFSETQ. The CDR3 consists of 13 residues. CDR3 protein: CASSPDRVTEAFF. The CDR3 DNA reads as TGCGCCAGCTCCCCGGACAGGGTCACTGAAGCTTTCTTT.

The chain combines TRBV6-5 with TRBJ1-6; D is perhaps TRBD1 (6 bases). Trimming removed 6 bases from V and 4 bases from J, with 13 bases in between. The CDR3 runs to 15 residues. Germline-derived CDR1 and CDR2 are MNHEY and SVGAGI. The CDR3 nucleotides are TGTGCCAGCAGCCTACAGGGAGCATATAATTCACCCCTCCACTTT. Translation: CASSLQGAYNSPLHF.

DNA of the CDR3: TGTGCCTGGAGGGGACAGGCGAATTCACCCCTCCACTTT. Its protein is CAWRGQANSPLHF. The rearrangement joins TRBV30 to TRBJ1-6, with 8 bases identical to TRBD1. CDR1 and CDR2 (germline): GTSNPN, SVGIG (reference sequence). J lost 7 bases, V lost 3 bases, and 2 bases had no gene match. This CDR3 is built from 13 residues.